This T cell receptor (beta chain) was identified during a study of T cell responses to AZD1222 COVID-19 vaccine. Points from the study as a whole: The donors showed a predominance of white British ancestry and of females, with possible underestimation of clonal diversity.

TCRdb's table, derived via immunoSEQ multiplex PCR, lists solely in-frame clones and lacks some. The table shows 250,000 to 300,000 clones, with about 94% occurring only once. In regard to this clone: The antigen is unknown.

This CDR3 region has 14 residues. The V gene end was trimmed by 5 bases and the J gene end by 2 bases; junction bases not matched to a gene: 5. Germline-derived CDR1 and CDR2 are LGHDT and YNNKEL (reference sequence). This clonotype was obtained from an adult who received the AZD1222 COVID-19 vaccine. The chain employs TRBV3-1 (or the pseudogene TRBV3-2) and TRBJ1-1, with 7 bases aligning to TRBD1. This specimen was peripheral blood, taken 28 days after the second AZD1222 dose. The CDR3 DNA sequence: TGTGCCAGCAGCTCAGGGGGGCAAAACACTGAAGCTTTCTTT. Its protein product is CASSSGGQNTEAFF.